This is a list of T cell receptor beta chains from one sample in a study of cytomegalovirus exposure and HLA in healthy donors. The protocol was immunoSEQ multiplex PCR, while the TCRdb copy is restricted to in-frame clones and leaves out a portion. The data hold about 360,000 clones, with about nine tenths observed a single time. Sequencing was carried out using PBMCs. These receptors were obtained from a woman aged 18-35 years in good health and CMV-seronegative. CDR3s include the opening cysteine and the closing phenylalanine or tryptophan. D genes are given only for firm matches. The size entry is marked missing in some rows and otherwise reads once, few, many or a size class.

clone_size: .; d_call: TRBD2; j_call: TRBJ2-1; v_call: TRBV2; cdr3_aa: CASRTSRLALGGNNEQFF; cdr3_nt: TGTGCCAGCAGGACGAGTCGACTAGCGCTAGGAGGGAACAATGAGCAGTTCTTC
clone_size: .; d_call: TRBD2; j_call: TRBJ2-5; v_call: TRBV9; cdr3_aa: CASSMSSGKGETQYF; cdr3_nt: TGTGCCAGCAGCATGTCTAGCGGGAAAGGAGAGACCCAGTACTTC
clone_size: .; d_call: .; j_call: TRBJ1-1; v_call: TRBV5-1; cdr3_aa: CASSQIPGTEAFF; cdr3_nt: TGCGCCAGCAGCCAAATACCCGGGACTGAAGCTTTCTTT
clone_size: once; d_call: .; j_call: TRBJ1-2; v_call: TRBV11-2; cdr3_aa: CASSLDGGRGPYGYTF; cdr3_nt: TGTGCCAGCAGCTTAGACGGGGGGCGCGGTCCATATGGCTACACCTTC
clone_size: .; d_call: .; j_call: TRBJ2-7; v_call: TRBV6-5; cdr3_aa: CASSYSDSTYEQYF; cdr3_nt: TGTGCCAGCAGTTACTCGGACAGCACCTACGAGCAGTACTTC
clone_size: .; d_call: .; j_call: TRBJ2-2; v_call: TRBV11-2; cdr3_aa: CASSLGPSALVTGELFF; cdr3_nt: TGTGCCAGCAGCTTAGGGCCCAGCGCACTAGTCACCGGGGAGCTGTTTTTT
clone_size: .; d_call: TRBD1; j_call: TRBJ2-7; v_call: TRBV28; cdr3_aa: CASSLPTGITDEQYF; cdr3_nt: TGTGCCAGCAGTTTACCGACAGGGATCACGGACGAGCAGTACTTC
clone_size: .; d_call: TRBD2; j_call: TRBJ2-3; v_call: TRBV5-1; cdr3_aa: CASSTASGRGSDTQYF; cdr3_nt: TGCGCCAGCAGCACCGCTAGCGGGAGAGGTTCTGATACGCAGTATTTT
clone_size: .; d_call: .; j_call: TRBJ1-1; v_call: TRBV28; cdr3_aa: CASSQQGGTMTEAFF; cdr3_nt: TGTGCCAGCAGCCAGCAGGGAGGGACAATGACTGAAGCTTTCTTT
clone_size: once; d_call: TRBD1; j_call: TRBJ1-2; v_call: TRBV6-1; cdr3_aa: CASSKTGGHYGYTF; cdr3_nt: TGTGCCAGCAGTAAGACAGGGGGCCACTATGGCTACACCTTC
clone_size: .; d_call: TRBD2; j_call: TRBJ2-7; v_call: TRBV5-1; cdr3_aa: CASSLAGLAGVLEQYF; cdr3_nt: TGCGCCAGCAGCTTGGCCGGGCTAGCGGGGGTTCTCGAGCAGTACTTC
clone_size: few; d_call: TRBD1; j_call: TRBJ1-2; v_call: TRBV5-1; cdr3_aa: CASSPSTGNYGYTF; cdr3_nt: TGCGCCAGCAGCCCTTCGACAGGGAACTATGGCTACACCTTC
clone_size: .; d_call: .; j_call: TRBJ1-3; v_call: TRBV6-1; cdr3_aa: CASLQVSGNTIYF; cdr3_nt: TGTGCCAGCCTACAGGTTTCTGGAAACACCATATATTTT
clone_size: .; d_call: TRBD2; j_call: TRBJ2-2; v_call: TRBV6-1; cdr3_aa: CASSGGGGVPGELFF; cdr3_nt: TGTGCCAGCTCTGGGGGGGGAGGTGTTCCCGGGGAGCTGTTTTTT
clone_size: once; d_call: .; j_call: TRBJ2-5; v_call: TRBV4-1; cdr3_aa: CASSQVLVAETQYF; cdr3_nt: TGCGCCAGCAGCCAGGTGCTAGTCGCGGAGACCCAGTACTTC
clone_size: .; d_call: TRBD1; j_call: TRBJ2-7; v_call: TRBV18; cdr3_aa: CASSPGQGSYEQYF; cdr3_nt: TGTGCCAGCTCACCGGGACAGGGGAGCTACGAGCAGTACTTC
clone_size: .; d_call: .; j_call: TRBJ2-7; v_call: TRBV5-1; cdr3_aa: CASSLVGFGSYEQYF; cdr3_nt: TGCGCCAGCAGCTTGGTCGGGTTTGGGTCCTACGAGCAGTACTTC
clone_size: .; d_call: .; j_call: TRBJ2-4; v_call: TRBV28; cdr3_aa: CASRGVGRWDIQYF; cdr3_nt: TGTGCCAGCAGAGGTGTGGGGCGATGGGACATTCAGTACTTC
clone_size: .; d_call: TRBD2; j_call: TRBJ2-1; v_call: TRBV29-1; cdr3_aa: CSARLAGAENEQFF; cdr3_nt: TGCAGCGCTCGCCTAGCGGGAGCCGAGAATGAGCAGTTCTTC
clone_size: .; d_call: .; j_call: TRBJ1-3; v_call: TRBV11-2; cdr3_aa: CASSLEESSGNTIYF; cdr3_nt: TGTGCCAGCAGCTTAGAGGAGAGCTCTGGAAACACCATATATTTT
clone_size: once; d_call: .; j_call: TRBJ2-1; v_call: TRBV6-1; cdr3_aa: CASSDLKKQFF; cdr3_nt: TGTGCCAGCAGTGACCTAAAGAAGCAGTTCTTC
clone_size: once; d_call: .; j_call: TRBJ1-3; v_call: TRBV27; cdr3_aa: CASSVAGANSGNTIYF; cdr3_nt: TGTGCCAGCAGTGTGGCGGGGGCCAACTCTGGAAACACCATATATTTT
clone_size: .; d_call: .; j_call: TRBJ2-7; v_call: TRBV5-1; cdr3_aa: CASSLGQAPYEQYF; cdr3_nt: TGCGCCAGCAGCTTGGGTCAGGCCCCCTACGAGCAGTACTTC
clone_size: .; d_call: TRBD1; j_call: TRBJ2-7; v_call: TRBV19; cdr3_aa: CASSPGTGGNEQYF; cdr3_nt: TGTGCCAGTAGTCCCGGGACAGGGGGTAACGAGCAGTACTTC
clone_size: .; d_call: .; j_call: TRBJ2-7; v_call: TRBV30; cdr3_aa: CAWSPGGLYEQYF; cdr3_nt: TGTGCCTGGAGTCCCGGGGGACTCTACGAGCAGTACTTC
clone_size: .; d_call: TRBD1; j_call: TRBJ2-5; v_call: TRBV4-1; cdr3_aa: CASSQVRDRGDQETQYF; cdr3_nt: TGCGCCAGCAGCCAAGTTAGGGACAGGGGGGATCAAGAGACCCAGTACTTC
clone_size: .; d_call: TRBD1; j_call: TRBJ2-7; v_call: TRBV27; cdr3_aa: CASSSGQGMSYEQYF; cdr3_nt: TGTGCCAGCAGTTCGGGACAGGGTATGTCCTACGAGCAGTACTTC
clone_size: .; d_call: TRBD1; j_call: TRBJ1-4; v_call: TRBV6-1; cdr3_aa: CASSEGRTGAREKLFF; cdr3_nt: TGTGCCAGCAGTGAAGGCCGGACAGGGGCGAGGGAAAAACTGTTTTTT
clone_size: .; d_call: .; j_call: TRBJ1-1; v_call: TRBV13; cdr3_aa: CASTGALYTEAFF; cdr3_nt: TGTGCCAGCACAGGGGCCCTGTACACTGAAGCTTTCTTT
clone_size: once; d_call: .; j_call: TRBJ2-3; v_call: TRBV27; cdr3_aa: CASSFGRTDTQYF; cdr3_nt: TGTGCCAGCAGTTTCGGTCGCACAGATACGCAGTATTTT
clone_size: .; d_call: .; j_call: TRBJ1-2; v_call: TRBV25-1; cdr3_aa: CASTNNGYTF; cdr3_nt: TGTGCCAGCACCAACAATGGCTACACCTTC
clone_size: .; d_call: TRBD1; j_call: TRBJ1-1; v_call: TRBV18; cdr3_aa: CASSPSDRGVTEAFF; cdr3_nt: TGTGCCAGCTCACCCTCTGACAGGGGTGTAACTGAAGCTTTCTTT
clone_size: .; d_call: .; j_call: TRBJ2-1; v_call: TRBV20-1; cdr3_aa: CSARDLAARFF; cdr3_nt: TGCAGTGCTAGAGATCTGGCGGCCAGATTCTTC
clone_size: .; d_call: TRBD1; j_call: TRBJ2-1; v_call: TRBV7-6; cdr3_aa: CASSSTLTGGRNKEQFF; cdr3_nt: TGTGCCAGCAGCTCCACATTGACAGGGGGCAGGAATAAAGAGCAGTTCTTC
clone_size: .; d_call: .; j_call: TRBJ2-7; v_call: TRBV27; cdr3_aa: CASSRDIVREQYF; cdr3_nt: TGTGCCAGCAGTAGAGATATCGTCCGCGAGCAGTACTTC
clone_size: .; d_call: .; j_call: TRBJ2-7; v_call: TRBV11-2; cdr3_aa: CASSSVSGSYEQYF; cdr3_nt: TGTGCCAGCAGCTCAGTTAGCGGCTCCTACGAGCAGTACTTC
clone_size: .; d_call: .; j_call: TRBJ2-1; v_call: TRBV29-1; cdr3_aa: CSVLEASYNEQFF; cdr3_nt: TGCAGCGTTCTGGAGGCGTCCTACAATGAGCAGTTCTTC
clone_size: .; d_call: .; j_call: TRBJ2-2; v_call: TRBV27; cdr3_aa: CASSLHASGELFF; cdr3_nt: TGTGCCAGCAGTTTACACGCGTCCGGGGAGCTGTTTTTT
clone_size: .; d_call: TRBD2; j_call: TRBJ2-2; v_call: TRBV2; cdr3_aa: CASRKAGGSTGELFF; cdr3_nt: TGTGCCAGCAGGAAGGCGGGGGGAAGCACCGGGGAGCTGTTTTTT
clone_size: .; d_call: .; j_call: TRBJ2-3; v_call: TRBV11-1; cdr3_aa: CASRLRWQGGTDTQYF; cdr3_nt: TGTGCCAGCAGATTAAGGTGGCAGGGCGGCACAGATACGCAGTATTTT
clone_size: .; d_call: .; j_call: TRBJ2-5; v_call: TRBV25-1; cdr3_aa: CASSATGPAGAQYF; cdr3_nt: TGTGCCAGCAGTGCTACAGGGCCGGCTGGCGCCCAGTACTTC
clone_size: .; d_call: .; j_call: TRBJ1-1; v_call: TRBV29-1; cdr3_aa: CSVEASQGTEAFF; cdr3_nt: TGCAGCGTTGAGGCGTCACAGGGTACTGAAGCTTTCTTT
clone_size: .; d_call: .; j_call: TRBJ2-7; v_call: TRBV28; cdr3_aa: CASKDRSEQYF; cdr3_nt: TGTGCCAGTAAAGACAGGAGCGAGCAGTACTTC
clone_size: .; d_call: TRBD2; j_call: TRBJ2-3; v_call: TRBV29-1; cdr3_aa: CSVTSGGSTDTQYF; cdr3_nt: TGCAGCGTCACTAGCGGGGGGAGCACAGATACGCAGTATTTT
clone_size: .; d_call: TRBD1; j_call: TRBJ2-3; v_call: TRBV5-4; cdr3_aa: CASSVDRGRRTDTQYF; cdr3_nt: TGTGCCAGCAGCGTTGACAGGGGGCGACGCACAGATACGCAGTATTTT
clone_size: .; d_call: .; j_call: TRBJ1-5; v_call: TRBV6-1; cdr3_aa: CASSDSEGRWPQHF; cdr3_nt: TGTGCCAGCAGTGACTCGGAGGGACGTTGGCCCCAGCATTTT
clone_size: .; d_call: .; j_call: TRBJ2-7; v_call: TRBV5-1; cdr3_aa: CASSPDSYEQYF; cdr3_nt: TGCGCCAGCAGCCCGGACAGTTACGAGCAGTACTTC
clone_size: .; d_call: .; j_call: TRBJ1-4; v_call: TRBV30; cdr3_aa: CAWSAGGDEKLFF; cdr3_nt: TGTGCCTGGAGTGCGGGGGGCGACGAAAAACTGTTTTTT
clone_size: .; d_call: .; j_call: TRBJ2-7; v_call: TRBV14; cdr3_aa: CASSQENRAYEQYF; cdr3_nt: TGTGCCAGCAGCCAAGAAAACAGGGCCTACGAGCAGTACTTC
clone_size: .; d_call: .; j_call: TRBJ2-7; v_call: TRBV6-1; cdr3_aa: CASSRTDEYEQYF; cdr3_nt: TGTGCCAGCTCTAGAACTGACGAGTACGAGCAGTACTTC
clone_size: once; d_call: TRBD1; j_call: TRBJ2-2; v_call: TRBV7-9; cdr3_aa: CASSLKGARTGELFF; cdr3_nt: TGTGCCAGCAGCTTAAAGGGGGCACGAACCGGGGAGCTGTTTTTT
clone_size: .; d_call: .; j_call: TRBJ2-1; v_call: TRBV7-8; cdr3_aa: CASSLVGGFGLHNEQFF; cdr3_nt: TGTGCCAGCAGCTTAGTGGGTGGTTTCGGACTCCACAATGAGCAGTTCTTC
clone_size: .; d_call: .; j_call: TRBJ1-5; v_call: TRBV7-2; cdr3_aa: CASSFYRDQPQHF; cdr3_nt: TGTGCCAGCAGCTTTTATCGGGATCAGCCCCAGCATTTT